The 7 T cell receptor beta chains given below trace back to one sample, sequenced in a study of T-cell reconstitution after alpha-beta-depleted transplantation in children. Preparation of the TCRbeta library involved a method that used unique molecular identifiers. TCRdb ran MiXCR on the PCR reads and lists one entry per CDR3 protein. Altogether hundreds of thousands of distinct CDR3 sequences are present, approximately 12% being singletons, with the ten largest covering roughly 2.8%. The input for sequencing was PBMCs from the stem cell graft donor, taken from the stem cell graft. These receptors all come from a human donor who donated a stem cell graft to a child with acute lymphoblastic leukemia.

This clonotype was recorded at least ten times. The genes are TRBV5-1 and TRBJ2-6, with 12 nucleotides matching TRBD1. J was trimmed by 3 bases and V by 4 bases; bases with no gene match: 11. Germline CDR1 reads SGHRS; CDR2 reads YFSETQ. This CDR3 comprises 19 residues. CDR3 DNA sequence: TGCGCCAGCAGCCCCCAACCAGGGACAGGGGGCCTTGGGGCCAACGTCCTGACTTTC. Translating it yields CASSPQPGTGGLGANVLTF.

This clonotype was counted a few times. The V call is TRBV20-1, the J call TRBJ2-4; either TRBD1 or TRBD2 may supply D (6 bases each). The CDR3 contains 17 residues. Germline CDR1 is DFQATT and CDR2 is SNEGSKA (reference sequence). V was shortened by 5 bases and J by 6 bases, with 26 bases between the two germline ends. CDR3 residues: CSAPGVGGDWLRNIQYF. DNA for the CDR3: TGCAGTGCTCCCGGGGTGGGGGGCGATTGGTTAAGAAACATTCAGTACTTC.

This clonotype was found many times. The rearrangement joins TRBV28 to TRBJ2-7; D is unclear. The V end lost 7 bases, the J end lost 6 bases, and 13 bases lay between the germline ends. This CDR3 contains 12 residues. Germline CDR1 is MDHEN and CDR2 is SYDVKM. The CDR3 sequence: CASMVFSGEQYF. Written as DNA, the CDR3 is TGTGCCAGCATGGTCTTTAGTGGCGAGCAGTACTTC.

This clonotype has ten or more counts. The chain couples TRBV6-5 to TRBJ1-1; unclear D gene. The germline gives CDR1 MNHEY, CDR2 SVGAGI. V was trimmed by 2 bases and J by 8 bases, leaving 15 bases between them. This CDR3 has 14 residues. The CDR3, as DNA: TGTGCCAGCAGTTACACTGGAGGACCGGGAGAAGCTTTCTTT. As protein: CASSYTGGPGEAFF.

There are many counts of this clonotype. The chain joins TRBV28 to TRBJ2-1; 7 bases map to TRBD2. CDR3 length: 15 amino acids. V lost 5 bases, J lost 4 bases, and 8 bases stayed unmatched. The germline V gene has CDR1 MDHEN and CDR2 SYDVKM. Here the CDR3 reads CASSLRGVLYNEQFF. In DNA, the CDR3 is TGTGCCAGCAGTCTCCGGGGGGTCCTTTACAATGAGCAGTTCTTC.

This clonotype occurred once. This sequence joins TRBV5-5 and TRBJ2-5; 11 bases line up with TRBD1. The germline gives CDR1 SGHKS, CDR2 YYEKEE (reference sequence). This CDR3 spans 16 amino acids. J lost 6 bases, V lost 4 bases, and 11 bases had no gene match. The chain's CDR3 is CASSTSGTGGIQTQYF. CDR3 DNA sequence: TGTGCCAGCAGCACGTCCGGGACAGGGGGTATTCAGACCCAGTACTTC. The whole variable domain, filled in from reference TRBV5-5 and TRBJ2-5, reads DAGVTQSPTHLIKTRGQQVTLRCSPISGHKSVSWYQQVLGQGPQFIFQYYEKEERGRGNFPDRFSARQFPNYSSELNVNALLLGDSALYLCASSTSGTGGIQTQYFGPGTRLLVL.

This clonotype was recorded at least ten times. The chain is built from TRBV6-2 or TRBV6-3 and TRBJ2-1; 8 bases agree with TRBD2. The CDR3 length is 19 residues. J lost 1 base, V lost 2 bases, and 13 bases had no gene match. Germline assignment: CDR1 MNHEY and CDR2 SVGEGT. The CDR3 sequence: CASSYPNYGGDPSYNEQFF. The CDR3 nucleotides are TGTGCCAGCAGTTACCCGAATTACGGGGGGGATCCATCCTACAATGAGCAGTTCTTC.